This T cell receptor (beta chain) was sequenced in a study of T-cell reconstitution after alpha-beta-depleted transplantation in children. Overall study findings and caveats: High day-60 TCRbeta diversity in some patients came from surviving recipient T cells and thymic progenitors. The origin of alpha-beta T cells about two months after transplant was reportedly several hundred expanded graft clones. After one year, T-cell counts and TCRbeta diversity mostly came from new T cells.

A TCRbeta library incorporating unique molecular identifiers was prepared. TCRdb re-analysed the PCR reads in MiXCR, keeping a single row per CDR3 protein. The sample holds just over 950,000 distinct CDR3 sequences; about 26% are singletons and the top ten take about 28%. V gave up 2 bases and J gave up 3 bases; unmatched junction bases: 6. The CDR3 consists of 15 residues. To note about this clonotype: Its antigen is undetermined.

The chain carries TRBV12-3 or TRBV12-4 and TRBJ2-5; 7 bases agree with TRBD2. This clonotype originated in a boy less than two years old who had a stem cell transplant for SCID, so the T cells may come from the graft donor. Sequencing was performed on PBMCs, mostly from graft donor cells, taken 360 days after TCRalphabeta/CD19-depleted stem cell transplant. CDR3 protein: CASSLRRGIKETQYF. CDR3 nucleotide sequence: TGTGCCAGCAGTTTAAGGCGGGGGATAAAAGAGACCCAGTACTTC.